The rows below give T cell receptor beta chains drawn from one sample of a study of blood T cell repertoires in COVID-19. The table came from immunoSEQ multiplex PCR; TCRdb's copy has only in-frame clones and leaves some out. The sample contains about 390,000 clones, approximately 87% of which appear only once. Material: PBMCs or T cells enriched from blood (not recorded which). These TCRs come from a woman between 50 and 59 years old who had recovered from COVID-19. Both conserved end residues are trimmed from each CDR3. The D gene is left open where the match is weak.

D	V	J	CDR3
-	TRBV19	TRBJ1-1	ASSIVTRAGLGRAF
-	TRBV7-3	TRBJ2-3	ASSLLLEDTQY
-	TRBV27	TRBJ2-5	ASSFGWERKTQY
-	TRBV6-2/TRBV6-3	TRBJ2-7	ASSLSGPYEQY
-	TRBV7-3	TRBJ1-2	ASSSPRGGDRAYGYT
TRBD1	TRBV14	TRBJ2-6	ASSPRDRSSGANVLT
TRBD1	TRBV4-1	TRBJ1-5	ASSPSTGRSNQPQH
-	TRBV28	TRBJ1-6	ASSLGGSNSPLH
-	TRBV7-2	TRBJ1-2	ASSLDSGGRAYGYT
-	TRBV28	TRBJ1-2	AILASGAYGYT
-	TRBV19	TRBJ1-1	ASSIALGVAEAF
-	TRBV21-1	TRBJ1-2	ASSNSYGYT
TRBD2	TRBV3-1/TRBV3-2	TRBJ2-1	ASSQGGLAF
TRBD1	TRBV7-2	TRBJ2-1	ASSLETGGYEQF
-	TRBV5-1	TRBJ1-5	ASSPGFSASNQPQH
TRBD2	TRBV4-2	TRBJ2-5	ASSQDGGAGETQY
-	TRBV18	TRBJ1-4	ASSPPGLGEKLF
-	TRBV7-9	TRBJ2-7	ASTGTESHTYEQY
TRBD1	TRBV27	TRBJ1-2	ASRTGTNYGYT
TRBD2	TRBV19	TRBJ2-1	ASSSRRGDLGNEQF
TRBD1	TRBV5-6	TRBJ1-2	ASSSMDRAFGYT
TRBD1	TRBV5-6	TRBJ1-2	ASSFAPGQAPIDYGYT
-	TRBV6-5	TRBJ2-1	ASRKQGYSYNEQF
-	TRBV6-4	TRBJ2-3	ASSVKGVSTDTQY
TRBD1	TRBV6-4	TRBJ1-6	ASSPSPGQGDSPLH
TRBD1	TRBV5-1	TRBJ1-4	ASSLGQGDEKLF
TRBD1	TRBV4-1	TRBJ1-6	ASSQDRGNSPLH
TRBD1	TRBV5-4	TRBJ2-5	ASSPGTAIQETQY
-	TRBV19	TRBJ1-2	ASRKTWGDNYGYT
-	TRBV13	TRBJ1-2	ASSERRYGYT
TRBD1	TRBV2	TRBJ1-4	ASKRGDSSSQQF
-	TRBV7-8	TRBJ1-5	ASSLGAPNQPQH
-	TRBV6-5	TRBJ1-6	ASREAAEPLH
-	TRBV28	TRBJ1-2	ASGGGRYGYT
-	TRBV4-1	TRBJ1-3	ASSLEGRNTIY
-	TRBV6-5	TRBJ1-4	ASTPTLGSEKLF
TRBD1	TRBV2	TRBJ2-7	ASSLGDRGGEQY
TRBD1	TRBV27	TRBJ1-6	ASSSTQGSSYNSPLH
TRBD1	TRBV27	TRBJ2-7	ATGTGGFYEQY
-	TRBV5-6	TRBJ1-4	ASSLRAGFTSNEKLF
TRBD1	TRBV28	TRBJ2-3	ASSPPGTGKDTQY
TRBD2	TRBV29-1	TRBJ2-5	SVLLAGSETQY
TRBD1	TRBV19	TRBJ1-1	ASRGTGTGWMNTEAF
-	TRBV19	TRBJ1-4	ASSPSATNEKLF
TRBD1	TRBV27	TRBJ1-5	ASSLTGSLHQPQH
TRBD2	TRBV30	TRBJ2-3	AWSVPRASGGRDTQY
-	TRBV4-1	TRBJ1-3	ASSQGLISGNTIY
TRBD2	TRBV20-1	TRBJ2-5	SPLAEETQY
-	TRBV4-3	TRBJ2-1	ASSQDRTGHLSYNEQF
-	TRBV5-5	TRBJ2-2	ASRSTPVTGELF
-	TRBV7-8	TRBJ2-7	ASSFGRAYEQY
TRBD2	TRBV7-3	TRBJ2-1	ASSPRHATGVAGTTYNEQF
-	TRBV5-8	TRBJ2-5	ASSLGQRDFQETQY
TRBD1	TRBV7-2	TRBJ2-5	ASNYHGTGGETQY
-	TRBV13	TRBJ1-5	ASSKGGNGQPQH
TRBD1	TRBV9	TRBJ2-5	ASSVFGTGAGGETQY
-	TRBV5-1	TRBJ1-4	ASSSSGTNEKLF
TRBD1	TRBV30	TRBJ1-2	AWINRGGYT
TRBD1	TRBV10-3	TRBJ1-6	ASQGQGESPLH
-	TRBV5-1	TRBJ1-5	ASSLSGNQPQH